This T cell receptor (beta chain) was profiled in a study of cytomegalovirus exposure and HLA in healthy donors (dated by TCRdb to about 2017). Looking at the study overall: According to an earlier analysis of a few hundred of the donors, about 170 million T cells yielded 95 million to 140 million unique TCR beta sequences and about 300 Gb of sequence data. Both class I and class II loci were covered by HLA typing, at four-digit resolution. To predict cytomegalovirus infection status, the study brought together high-throughput TCR immunosequencing, statistical association of individual TCRs with disease status, and machine learning. Typing coverage differed by locus: A, B, C, DRB1 and DQB1 were typed in about 620-630 donors, DQA1 in about 510, DPA1 in approximately 600, and DPB1 in around 490. In the later analysis, no new phenotypic data were used to find candidate immune exposures; instead, reliance was placed on TCR beta sequences and their occurrence across donors. The study aimed to test whether cataloging public T cell receptors could reveal signatures of past pathogen exposure. The genetic ancestry cluster associated with self-reported Caucasian donors included 70% to 85% of the roughly 410 genotyped donors. The T cell repertoires of 670 or so subjects were profiled by immunosequencing and related to cytomegalovirus serostatus. All discovery cohort repertoires had been generated on a single sequencing platform. In a later analysis, previously published TCR beta repertoires from 600 to 850 donors were re-analyzed and high-resolution HLA genotyping was added so that TCR occurrence patterns could be studied. Roughly five DR-DQ haplotypes were handled as single units for association and clustering, since linkage in the cohort was strong. A later genetic analysis used genome-wide SNP genotypes for about 65% of the 666 donors, treating that subset as a discovery cohort. To decide whether each TCR beta V gene segment behaved as functional or pseudogenic, an earlier analysis of fewer than 750 of the donors relied on high-throughput TCR beta sequencing. Roughly 300 gigabases of sequencing data and tens of millions of unique TCR sequences were included in an early release covering several hundred HLA-typed donors. In addition to the first cohort of around 670 subjects, a separate validation cohort of some 120 different subjects was used. Among about 390 genotyped donors of the cohort, an average of roughly 240,000 unique TCR beta nucleotide sequences were sequenced per donor, roughly 18% of them non-productive. Donor age, sex, ethnicity and CMV serostatus were compiled alongside the repertoire data.

What the research found in general, with its limitations: An association between a missense DCLRE1C variant and V-gene and J-gene trimming of TCR beta chains was found in a later genetic analysis and replicated in an independent cohort. The classifier was reported to diagnose cytomegalovirus status with high specificity and sensitivity in both the original cohort and the validation cohort. A further reported finding was that TCR beta sequences accurately predicted the HLA-A and HLA-B alleles for most subjects in the first cohort. The study gave a list of 150 to 200 TCR beta chains associated with cytomegalovirus. In a later analysis, HLA-associated TCR beta chains showed more clonal expansion and lower generation probabilities than non-associated chains that were equally common. Because counts were too low, some 16 rarely observed V segments, including chromosome 9 orphons, were excluded from the earlier analysis of roughly 580 of the donors. Compared with the 666-donor mean, donors in an Asian-associated ancestry cluster had fewer N-insertions in productive TCRs, according to a later genetic analysis. The cohort was sequenced for TCR beta chains only, and without alpha or paired-chain data the features that could be detected were limited. Assigning TCR associations to individual alleles was difficult when HLA alleles, especially DR and DQ, strongly co-occurred. According to a later analysis, parvovirus B19, influenza, CMV and Epstein-Barr virus appeared linked to several top co-occurrence clusters. In vitro tests confirmed that a few of the cytomegalovirus-associated TCR beta chains recognize cytomegalovirus antigens. A cluster of highly shared sequence variants was judged likely to represent a technical artifact of the sequencing pipeline. According to a later analysis, TCR association rates differed among HLA loci, with DRB1 alleles showing the most associated TCRs and HLA-C alleles showing the fewest. In a later analysis, most CMV-associated TCR beta chains were found to appear HLA-restricted, with HLA associations seemingly driven largely by CMV exposure. While some public TCRs were present in many individuals, most TCR sequences turned up only very rarely across donors. At a false discovery rate of 0.05, a later analysis linked roughly 17,000 TCR beta sequences to specific HLA alleles. According to the authors, the approach could potentially be generalized to other disease states and immunological phenotypes. Broadly in line with IMGT annotations, most TCR beta V segments showed up in productive rearrangements about 87% or about 30% of the time in an earlier analysis of 450 to 750 of the donors. Linkage disequilibrium might explain the correlated functional status among segregating V segments, but an unknown experimental factor could not be ruled out. Roughly uniform sequencing depth across donors was assumed in presence/absence analyses, although this assumption may not hold. CMV serostatus was the only immune exposure information available for the cohort. Some IMGT-functional V segments, including TRBV6-2 and TRBV6-3, could not be distinguished by the 87-base-pair reads and were therefore excluded. HLA typing was unavailable for some donors at each locus, so association tests used only the typed subset.

Trimming takes 2 bases off V and 9 bases off J; junction bases not matched to a gene: 7. Reading from cysteine to phenylalanine, the CDR3 counts 14 amino acids. Only the CDR3 DNA is retained, 42 bases long and in frame from the first base. For CDR1 and CDR2, the germline V gene (reference sequence) lists LNHNV and YYDKDF. Libraries were built with the immunoSEQ multiplex PCR assay. For the multiplex PCR, a mixture combining 60 forward primers for TCR Vbeta segments and 13 reverse primers for TCR Jbeta segments was used. The CDR3 region of rearranged TCR beta genes was amplified from genomic DNA by a multiplex PCR assay. On the Illumina HiSeq System, the amplified TCR beta libraries were sequenced as 87-base-pair reads. In the paper's pipeline: A later analysis tallied 70 million to 100 million unique TCR beta chains across the approximately 670 repertoires, and roughly 11 million of those chains were shared by two or more donors. To remove PCR and sequencing errors, raw reads were error-corrected and collapsed into unique sequences using a nearest-neighbor algorithm that merged closely related sequences. CDR3 sequences were aligned to IMGT reference sequences to assign V, D and J gene segments. Each retained sequence needed at least a six-nucleotide match to both a V gene segment and a J gene segment. A rearrangement was called productive if the CDR3 had no stop codons and remained in frame with V and J, and every other rearrangement was called non-productive. Following IMGT convention, CDR3 was defined as the stretch from the second conserved V-encoded cysteine up to the conserved J-encoded phenylalanine. The earlier analysis of 500 to 650 of the donors excluded any sequence lacking an unambiguous match to a single V gene segment. An earlier analysis of fewer than 650 of the donors classified V segments as functional when productive rearrangements were above 56.7% and as segregating when the standard deviation between donors was above 5%. A statistical classification framework was built for diagnosing cytomegalovirus status from the catalog of TCR beta chain sequences. A later analysis assigned V and J genes by comparing TCR nucleotide sequences with IMGT/GENE-DB human TR gene sequences. Using the TCRdist pipeline, a later analysis assigned CDR3 sequences along with most-parsimonious VDJ recombination scenarios. A later analysis defined each TCR beta chain by its CDR3 amino acid sequence plus V-gene family, and excluded reads lacking a unique V-gene family. A later analysis removed 600 or so highly shared, low-generation-probability nucleotide sequences to deal with suspected cross-contamination and a sequencing artifact. In a later analysis, a clonal expansion index for each public chain was calculated from normalized within-repertoire ranks of inferred template counts. Generation probabilities in a later analysis came from a VDJ recombination model fitted to out-of-frame rearrangements, and those results were checked against IGoR. A later analysis scored TCR-TCR, TCR-HLA and TCR-CMV co-occurrence with hypergeometric tests, applying a repertoire-size bias correction to TCR pairs. To estimate false discovery rates, a later analysis permuted the HLA or CMV assignments 20 times. A later analysis grouped co-occurring TCRs with DBSCAN, adding TCRdist sequence similarity when clustering within HLA-allele-positive subsets. Repertoires with fewer than 30,000 or more than 120,000 public chains were left out of co-occurrence clustering, as were five repertoires with anomalous nucleotide sharing. TCRdb's version of the immuneACCESS table is confined to in-frame rearrangements and falls short of the full clone set. An unresolved V gene accounts for under half of the shortfall where checked; the remainder is of unknown origin. V and J calls and clone size come straight from that table; D and trimming were deduced from the DNA. Within this sample are under 200,000 clones, with 86% of them counted one time only. The top ten clonotypes cover roughly 0.34% of the sample.

Details on this clone: The antigen it binds to is not known. There are no base qualities to consult, and no much larger clone falls within one base.

In total, roughly 670 healthy bone marrow donors made up the cohort. At the time of sampling, all cohort members were nominally healthy, though unrecorded immune exposures were likely present. The donor tested CMV seronegative, placing the donor among the 300 to 400 seronegative members of the cohort. Each donor provided a peripheral blood sample, and peripheral blood mononuclear cells were used for TCR beta sequencing. Genomic DNA was extracted from the blood cell samples with the Qiagen DNeasy Blood Extraction Kit. This receptor chain uses TRBV15 and TRBJ2-1; TRBD2 aligns with 7 central bases. The receptor comes from a woman aged 25 to 39 in good health and CMV-seronegative. The sequenced sample consisted of PBMCs. The nucleotide sequence is TGTGCCACCAGCAGAAATTCAGGGAGGGGTGAGCAGTTCTTC. This encodes CATSRNSGRGEQFF.